This TCR beta chain was sequenced in a study of T cells after yellow fever vaccination. TCRdb called the 5' RACE reads again in MiXCR, with one record for every CDR3 protein. The table has roughly 190,000 distinct CDR3 sequences, approximately 11% seen once; the top ten hold 35% to 40%. The study's findings and limits: A secondary response was less intense yet reached its peak sooner, at day 5 versus 15.

There are a few counts of this clonotype. The antigen remains unidentified. The CDR3 covers 15 residues. With V trimmed by 4 bases and J by 8 bases, 7 bases remained unmatched. Germline V gives CDR1 MNHEY, CDR2 SVGAGI. Material: CD8+ T cells sorted from PBMCs, obtained 15 days after the yellow fever booster vaccination. The TCR was taken from a man between 18 and 29 years old who received the YFV17D yellow fever vaccine. The J gene is TRBJ2-1, the V gene TRBV6-5; the match to TRBD2 covers 11 bases. CDR3 bases: TGTGCCAGCAGTTTCCAGACTAGCGGGGTCGATGAGCAGTTCTTC. This gives the protein CASSFQTSGVDEQFF.